This is a list of T cell receptor beta chains from one sample in a study of tumor-infiltrating lymphocytes in primary liver carcinoma. TCRdb recomputed calls from the multiplex PCR reads with MiXCR, one row per CDR3 protein. This repertoire shows about 320,000 distinct CDR3 sequences, almost 60% found once; its top ten account for 15% to 20%. Sequencing used peripheral blood. The receptors originated from a woman aged 25 to 39 with primary liver carcinoma and hepatitis B virus infection. The CDR3 runs from the conserved cysteine through the conserved F or W. D genes are given only for firm matches. Size is omitted from some rows. Given values are once, few, many or a class for expanded clones.

j_gene,abundance,d_gene,v_gene,CDR3nt,CDR3aa
TRBJ1-5,-,-,TRBV14,TGTGCCAGCAGCCAAGATATCACAGGGAGAGATACGCAGCATTTT,CASSQDITGRDTQHF
TRBJ1-3,-,-,TRBV14,TGTGCCAGCAGCCCCTTGGACAGCGGAAACACCATATATTTT,CASSPLDSGNTIYF
TRBJ2-7,few,-,TRBV14,TGTGCCAGCAGCCAGTCAATTTCCTACGAGCAGTACTTC,CASSQSISYEQYF
TRBJ2-3,many,-,TRBV12-3/TRBV12-4,TGTGCCAGCAGTTGGGCAGGGGGCACAGATACGCAGTATTTT,CASSWAGGTDTQYF
TRBJ1-5,few,-,TRBV12-3/TRBV12-4,TGTGCCAGCAGTTTGTACAGGGATCAGCCCCAGCATTTT,CASSLYRDQPQHF
TRBJ2-3,-,-,TRBV7-9,TGTGCCAGCAGCTCCCGGGATAGGGGATACTTAGATACGCTGTATTTT,CASSSRDRGYLDTLYF
TRBJ2-7,-,TRBD2,TRBV5-1,TGCGCCAGCACCCCTGCGGGAGAGTCCTACGAGCAGTACTTC,CASTPAGESYEQYF
TRBJ2-5,few,-,TRBV6-6,TGTGCCAGCAGGAACCCTGGAACTAAAGAGACCCAGTACTTC,CASRNPGTKETQYF
TRBJ2-3,few,-,TRBV7-9,TGTGCCAGCAGCTCCCTAGCGTTGAGCACAGATACGCAGTATTTT,CASSSLALSTDTQYF
TRBJ2-1,once,-,TRBV11-2,TGTGCCAGCAGCCACAGATATAGCATAGGTGAGCAATTCTTC,CASSHRYSIGEQFF
TRBJ2-5,-,-,TRBV4-1,TGCGCCAGCAGCCAAGATGGCGGATCCGACCAAGAGACCCAGTACTTC,CASSQDGGSDQETQYF
TRBJ2-7,-,-,TRBV4-1,TGCTCCAGCAGCCAAGAGCCCGGTAGTTCCTACGAGCAGTACTTC,CSSSQEPGSSYEQYF
TRBJ2-3,few,TRBD1,TRBV30,TGTGCCTGGGCACAGGGGAAAGATACGCAGTATTTT,CAWAQGKDTQYF
TRBJ2-6,-,-,TRBV4-2,TGTGCCAGCAGCCAAGGGCGAAGCCTGTCTGGGGCCAACGTCCCGACTTTC,CASSQGRSLSGANVPTF
TRBJ2-7,few,TRBD2,TRBV4-1,TGCGCCAGCAGCCAAGGACACCTCCCGGGGGGACTAGCGGGAGGCGAGCAGTACTTC,CASSQGHLPGGLAGGEQYF
TRBJ2-2,-,-,TRBV11-2,TGTGTCAGCAGCTTAGCACAGACCAGGGAACTGTTTTTT,CVSSLAQTRELFF
TRBJ2-5,many,-,TRBV29-1,TGCAGCGCCGGATCCCAAGAGACCCAGTACTTC,CSAGSQETQYF
TRBJ2-5,-,TRBD2,TRBV12-3/TRBV12-4,TGTGCCAGCAGTCTCTTGTTAGCGGGACACCAAGAGACCCAGTACTTC,CASSLLLAGHQETQYF
TRBJ2-3,many,TRBD2,TRBV29-1,TGCAGCGTTGACGATCTAGCGGGAGTTGGGGATACGCAGTATTTT,CSVDDLAGVGDTQYF
TRBJ2-1,-,TRBD2,TRBV7-9,TGTGTCAGCAGGCCTCTAGCGGCCCCAGGCAATGAGCAGTTCTTC,CVSRPLAAPGNEQFF
TRBJ1-5,many,-,TRBV4-2,TGTGCCAGCAGCCAAGAATTCCGGGAGGGAAAGCCCCAGCATTTT,CASSQEFREGKPQHF
TRBJ2-7,-,-,TRBV5-6,TGTGCCAACAGTAGTGGGAACGAGCAGTACTTC,CANSSGNEQYF
TRBJ2-4,-,TRBD1,TRBV4-2,TGTGCCAGCCGACAGGGGGGTACTAGCAGTATAGCCAAAAACACTCAGTACTTC,CASRQGGTSSIAKNTQYF
TRBJ2-7,-,TRBD2,TRBV6-5,TGTGTCAGCAGACGAAGCGGGAGTACAAACTACGAGCAGTACTTC,CVSRRSGSTNYEQYF
TRBJ2-2,many,-,TRBV6-5,TGTGCCAGCAGTTCCCCAATCGGCGGGGAGCTGTTTTTT,CASSSPIGGELFF
TRBJ2-7,many,-,TRBV6-5,TGTGCCAGCAGTTACTCAGGGAGCTCCTACGAGCAGTACTTC,CASSYSGSSYEQYF
TRBJ2-1,few,-,TRBV28,TGTGCCAGCAGTTTAGGGTGGAGCGCCTTCCACAAAGAGCAGTTCTTC,CASSLGWSAFHKEQFF
TRBJ2-5,-,TRBD2,TRBV6-1,TGTGCCAGCAGTGATTTGTGGGAGGGGAGGACTAGCGGGAGGGTATGGATCGAGACCCACTACTTC,CASSDLWEGRTSGRVWIETHYF
TRBJ2-7,-,TRBD2,TRBV11-3,TGTACCAGCAGCTTTGCCCCCGGGACTAGTAAATGCGAGCAGTACTTC,CTSSFAPGTSKCEQYF
TRBJ1-5,-,TRBD1,TRBV6-1,TGTGTCAGCAGTCGACAGGGATGGAATCAGCCCCAGCATTTT,CVSSRQGWNQPQHF
TRBJ1-5,many,-,TRBV4-1,TGCGCCAGCAGCCAAGATGGGGATCAGCCCCAGCATTTT,CASSQDGDQPQHF
TRBJ1-1,many,-,TRBV29-1,TGCAGCGTGGGCCCGGAGGTGAACACTGAAGCTTTCTTT,CSVGPEVNTEAFF
TRBJ1-1,-,-,TRBV11-2,TGTGCCAGCAGCTTAGGCAGGTGGTCTGGAGATTTCTTT,CASSLGRWSGDFF
TRBJ2-5,-,TRBD1,TRBV11-2,TGTACCCGCAGCCTGGGGGACAGGGACCAAGAGACCCAGTACTTC,CTRSLGDRDQETQYF
TRBJ2-1,-,-,TRBV11-2,TGTGCCAGCAGCTTCGGCTCCCGAAGCTCCTGCAATGGGCAGTTCTTC,CASSFGSRSSCNGQFF
TRBJ2-1,-,-,TRBV28,TGTGCCAGCAGAACCAGGGACTTAATGTTCAATGAGCAGTTCTTC,CASRTRDLMFNEQFF
TRBJ2-1,few,-,TRBV12-3/TRBV12-4,TGTGCCAGCAGTTTGGGGAGGGGGGTCTACAATGAGCAGTTCTTC,CASSLGRGVYNEQFF
TRBJ1-2,many,TRBD1,TRBV7-9,TGTGCCAGCAGCTTAACCCCGGACAGGGGCGCTGGCTACACCTTC,CASSLTPDRGAGYTF
TRBJ2-1,-,TRBD1,TRBV12-3/TRBV12-4,TGTGCCGGCAGTTTATTGGGACAGACTAACAATGAGCAGTTCTTC,CAGSLLGQTNNEQFF
TRBJ1-4,-,-,TRBV4-1,TGCGCCAGCAGCCAAGATCCGGGGGCTAATGAAAAACTGTTTTTT,CASSQDPGANEKLFF